These 8 T cell receptor beta chains were sequenced from one sample in a study of T cell responses to AZD1222 COVID-19 vaccine. Sequencing was performed with immunoSEQ multiplex PCR; in TCRdb, only in-frame clones are kept and a portion is missing. Of over 120,000 clones in the sample, roughly 90% were seen once. The material was peripheral blood, obtained on day 0 of AZD1222 vaccination. The receptors derive from an adult in good health.

The chain employs TRBV6-1 and TRBJ1-5; TRBD1 aligns across 7 bases. The CDR3 is 18 residues long. With V trimmed by 2 bases and J by 0 bases, 10 bases remained unmatched. CDR1 and CDR2 from the germline V gene are MNHNS and SASEGT. The CDR3 region is CASSERQGTLHSNQPQHF. The CDR3 coding sequence is TGTGCCAGCAGTGAACGACAGGGCACCCTCCATAGCAATCAGCCCCAGCATTTT.

This chain uses TRBV5-1 with TRBJ1-2, with TRBD1 identical over 7 bases. This CDR3 spans 15 amino acids. V trimming: 4 bases; J trimming: 5 bases; junction bases outside the gene matches: 11. Germline lookup yields CDR1 SGHRS and CDR2 YFSETQ. The CDR3 coding sequence is TGCGCCAGCAGCACTATGACAGGGAGCTTTTATGGCTACACCTTC. Protein: CASSTMTGSFYGYTF.

This rearrangement joins TRBV6-5 to TRBJ2-5; no clear D. V shed 6 bases and J shed 1 base, with 12 bases lying between them. This CDR3 is 14 amino acids long. Germline-derived CDR1 and CDR2 are MNHEY and SVGAGI. CDR3 residues: CASRAEIVQETQYF. The CDR3 DNA is TGTGCCAGCAGGGCGGAAATAGTCCAAGAGACCCAGTACTTC.

The J gene is TRBJ2-3, the V gene TRBV5-4, with TRBD2 identical over 11 bases. CDR1 and CDR2 (germline): SGHNT, YYREEE (reference sequence). The V gene end was trimmed by 0 bases and the J gene end by 4 bases; junction bases not matched to a gene: 4. This CDR3 comprises 16 residues. The CDR3 nucleotides read TGTGCCAGCAGCTTGGGTACTAGCGGGAGTTCAGATACGCAGTATTTT. Its translation is CASSLGTSGSSDTQYF. Using reference TRBV5-4 and TRBJ2-3 for the parts outside the CDR3, the full variable domain is ETGVTQSPTHLIKTRGQQVTLRCSSQSGHNTVSWYQQALGQGPQFIFQYYREEENGRGNFPPRFSGLQFPNYSSELNVNALELDDSALYLCASSLGTSGSSDTQYFGPGTRLTVL.

This clone was detected only once. The chain employs TRBV5-1 and TRBJ1-1; unclear D gene. CDR1 is SGHRS, CDR2 YFSETQ, per germline. The length of the CDR3 is 14 residues. V was shortened by 0 bases and J by 1 base, with 7 bases between the two germline ends. CDR3 amino acids: CASSLVAGNTEAFF. DNA for the CDR3: TGCGCCAGCAGCTTGGTAGCGGGGAACACTGAAGCTTTCTTT.

The chain uses TRBV12-3 or TRBV12-4 and TRBJ1-3; D gene uncertain. The CDR3 consists of 11 residues. V lost 7 bases and J lost 4, with 5 bases in between. The CDR3 bases are TGTGCCAGCAAAAGGGGAAACACCATATATTTT. Amino acid sequence: CASKRGNTIYF.

V and J are TRBV12-3 or TRBV12-4 and TRBJ2-7; D possibly corresponds to TRBD2 (6 bases). The CDR3 runs 13 residues. Trimming took 9 bases from V and 5 from J, leaving 17 bases between them. The CDR3 bases are TGTGCCAGTACGGGGCTAGCGAGGCACGAGCAGTACTTC. It translates to CASTGLARHEQYF.

This clone appeared a single time. The J gene is TRBJ2-1, the V gene TRBV6-2 or TRBV6-3; D unclear. Trimming took 6 bases from V and 9 from J, leaving 9 bases between them. The germline V gene encodes CDR1 MNHEY and CDR2 SVGEGT. The CDR3 contains 11 residues. CDR3 residues: CASSLPGEQFF. In DNA, the CDR3 is TGTGCCAGCAGCCTCCCGGGTGAGCAGTTCTTC.